This TCR beta chain was observed in a study of regulatory T cells in long-lasting Graves disease. General study points: Exclusively peripheral blood, rather than thyroid tissue, was studied. Persistent disease preferred TRBV28, TRBJ1-2 and TRBJ2-5.

Combining iRepertoire HTBI primers with Arm-PCR of CDR3 regions, the authors built TCR beta libraries. In TCRdb, the multiplex PCR reads were re-called with MiXCR into one record per CDR3 protein. Here the sample spans about half a million distinct CDR3 sequences, 20% to 25% being singletons. As to this clonotype: Its specificity is unknown.

Described time point: persistent/refractory GD, antithyroid drugs over 5 years with positive TRAb. With RNA extracted from PBMCs as input, the TCR library was made. V lost 3 bases to trimming and J lost 0 bases, with 3 bases between them. Germline CDR1 reads ENHRY; CDR2 reads SYGVKD. The CDR3 runs 12 residues. The genes are TRBV10-3 and TRBJ2-7; no clear D. The sequencing used peripheral blood mononuclear cells (PBMCs), collected when the disease was refractory, from a patient treated with antithyroid drugs. This receptor was obtained from a female donor with Graves disease. CDR3 nucleotides: TGTGCCATCAGTGACCGCTCCTACGAGCAGTACTTC. Translation gives CAISDRSYEQYF.